This T cell receptor beta chain stems from a study of vaccination effects on CD4 cells after COVID-19. Study context: Pools of viral peptides were used by the ViraFEST assay to expand antigen-specific CD4+ T cells ahead of sequencing.

Worth noting for this clone: What it binds is unknown.

Generated by immunoSEQ multiplex PCR, the TCRdb table keeps only in-frame clones and is missing some. The data show tens of thousands of clones, around 84% seen once. This CDR3 region has 14 residues. Trimming at V came to 8 bases and at J to 5 bases, leaving 6 bases not matched to a gene. Germline V lookup: CDR1 SEHNR, CDR2 FQNEAQ (reference sequence). Following culture for around 10 days, CD4+ T cells were isolated. Two doses of either BNT162b2 or mRNA-1273 were given to each participant. The receptor was derived from a human donor who received a COVID-19 vaccine. The V gene is TRBV7-9, the J gene TRBJ1-4; 9 positions agree with TRBD1. The sample consisted of CD4+ T cells from PBMCs cultured without peptide, taken after COVID-19 vaccination. In DNA, the CDR3 is TGTGCCAGCGCACTCGGGACAGGGAATGAAAAACTGTTTTTT. Amino acid sequence: CASALGTGNEKLFF. Based on the CDR3 plus reference TRBV7-9 and TRBJ1-4, the full variable domain is DTGVSQNPRHKITKRGQNVTFRCDPISEHNRLYWYRQTLGQGPEFLTYFQNEAQLEKSRLLSDRFSAERPKGSFSTLEIQRTEQGDSAMYLCASALGTGNEKLFFGSGTQLSVL.